This T cell receptor (beta chain) appears in the sequencing data of a study of beta chain features in type 1 diabetes. Regarding this clone: Its antigen is unknown.

Sorted cells reached over 95% purity in every population. What was sequenced were expressed TCRB transcripts, since all of the isolated RNA had been reverse transcribed. Sequenced by immunoSEQ multiplex PCR; TCRdb stores in-frame clones only, minus some. Of 35,000 to 45,000 clones in the sample, around 60% were seen once. Looked up from germline, CDR1 is SGDLS and CDR2 is YYNGEE. The CDR3 loop spans 16 amino acids. Trimming removed 4 bases at V and 4 bases at J, with 18 bases between. Study results and caveats: Within patients, naive, central memory and Treg TCRB repertoires seemed more similar than within healthy donors.

The chain uses TRBV9 and TRBJ2-1; D is perhaps TRBD2 (6 bases). What was sequenced was Tregs from blood. This sequence was found in a woman in her twenties or thirties in good health. The CDR3 spells CASSSPRVAAYNEQFF. The DNA for the CDR3 is TGTGCCAGCAGCTCTCCTCGTGTAGCGGCATACAATGAGCAGTTCTTC.